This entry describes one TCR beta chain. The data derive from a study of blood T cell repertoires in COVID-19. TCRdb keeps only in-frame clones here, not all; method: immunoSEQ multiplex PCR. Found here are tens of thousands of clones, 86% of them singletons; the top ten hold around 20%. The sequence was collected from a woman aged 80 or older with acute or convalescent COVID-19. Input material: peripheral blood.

CDR3 in amino acids: CASSLVTSGTVGSPLHF. For the CDR3, the DNA is TGTGCCAGCAGCTTGGTTACCTCCGGGACAGTGGGTTCACCCCTCCACTTT. The J gene is TRBJ1-6, the V gene TRBV5-4; 7 nucleotides agree with TRBD1. V shed 0 bases and J 9 bases; nucleotides not matched to a gene: 12. Germline CDR1 is SGHNT and CDR2 is YYREEE (reference sequence). This CDR3 spans 17 amino acids.